The clone carrying this T cell receptor beta chain was detected a few times. Original analysis: Counts of nucleated cells, estimated from reference gene primer amplification, were obtained. Method: immunoSEQ multiplex PCR; TCRdb's copy keeps in-frame clones and lacks some. V, J and clone size derive from that table, while D and trimming were established from the DNA sequence. The sample has about 200,000 clones, around nine tenths seen once; the top ten hold about 2.9%. This specimen comes from a study of blood T cell repertoires in COVID-19. At the level of the study: Material from acute and convalescent COVID-19 was sourced from the United States, Italy and Spain. In each case, the material was cDNA or gDNA derived from T cells, B-cell-depleted T cells, or PBMCs.

The CDR3 contains 13 residues. CDR1 is SGHAT and CDR2 is FQNNGV in the germline V gene. V gave up 3 bases and J gave up 6 bases, with 8 bases separating them. The chain joins TRBV11-2 to TRBJ1-4; D not certain. This sequence was found in a man between 60 and 70 years old with acute or convalescent COVID-19. The sequencing input was peripheral blood. Written as DNA, the CDR3 is TGTGCCAGCAGCTTGGAGAGGCATGAAAAACTGTTTTTT. Translated, it gives CASSLERHEKLFF.